The 22 T cell receptor beta chains below were found in one sample sequenced in a study of early T cells in non-severe SARS-CoV-2 infection. TCRdb re-analysed the 5' RACE reads in MiXCR, keeping a single row per CDR3 protein. The sample gives 20,000 to 30,000 distinct CDR3 sequences, around 4% of which show up once; 10% is in the top ten. The sample consisted of whole blood. These receptors were obtained from an adult who was a healthcare worker with PCR-confirmed SARS-CoV-2 infection or an uninfected control (not recorded which).

At least ten counts were recorded for this clonotype. The rearrangement joins TRBV24-1 to TRBJ2-7; D may be TRBD2 (6 bases). CDR1 and CDR2 (germline): KGHDR, SFDVKD. The CDR3 is made up of 14 amino acids. The germline V and J ends were trimmed by 9 bases and 1 base, with 15 bases remaining between them. This CDR3 reads CATQGQAGSYEQYF. In DNA, the CDR3 is TGTGCCACCCAAGGCCAAGCGGGTTCCTACGAGCAGTACTTC.

Ten or more counts support this clonotype. The chain employs TRBV27 and TRBJ2-5; D tentatively reads TRBD1 or TRBD2 (6 bases each). This CDR3 has 16 residues. V was pared by 5 bases and J by 5 bases, with 21 bases between. CDR1 is MNHEY and CDR2 is SMNVEV in the germline V gene (reference sequence). The CDR3 DNA is TGTGCCAGCAGTCCCTGGCGAGGGGGGATTCAGGAGACCCAGTACTTC. Protein sequence: CASSPWRGGIQETQYF.

This clonotype was observed a few times. The rearrangement uses TRBV7-2 and TRBJ1-3; 8 positions agree with TRBD1. Germline assignment: CDR1 SGHTA and CDR2 FQGNSA. CDR3 length: 17 amino acids. With V trimmed by 3 bases and J by 0 bases, 7 bases remained unmatched. CDR3 DNA sequence: TGTGCCAGCAGCTTGATCACAGGGGGGTACTCTGGAAACACCATATATTTT. The encoded protein is CASSLITGGYSGNTIYF.

This clonotype occurred many times. The chain recombines TRBV5-1 with TRBJ2-7, with D perhaps assigned TRBD1 or TRBD2 (5 bases each). This CDR3 is 13 amino acids long. The germline V gene encodes CDR1 SGHRS and CDR2 YFSETQ. With 7 bases removed from V and 2 bases from J, the gap between germline ends came to 13 bases. The CDR3 sequence is CASGTRGTYEQYF. CDR3 sequence (DNA): TGCGCCAGCGGGACGAGGGGAACCTACGAGCAGTACTTC.

The chain uses TRBV30 and TRBJ1-1; D ambiguous. The CDR3 is made up of 11 amino acids. V dropped 1 base and J dropped 9 bases, with 9 bases sitting between them. Per germline, CDR1 GTSNPN and CDR2 SVGIG (reference sequence). The CDR3 nucleotides read TGTGCCTGGAGTGAACAAATGAAAGCTTTCTTT. This sequence encodes CAWSEQMKAFF.

This clonotype counts as medium-sized. V is TRBV2 and J is TRBJ1-2, with TRBD1 matching over 10 bases. With 4 bases clipped from V and 6 bases from J, the junction kept 2 bases outside the gene matches. The CDR3 sequence is 13 residues long. Germline V gives CDR1 SNHLY, CDR2 FYNNEI. The CDR3 protein is CASSAGTGDGYTF. The DNA for the CDR3 is TGTGCCAGCAGTGCCGGGACAGGGGATGGCTACACCTTC. The complete variable domain, with remaining parts taken from reference TRBV2 and TRBJ1-2, reads EPEVTQTPSHQVTQMGQEVILRCVPISNHLYFYWYRQILGQKVEFLVSFYNNEISEKSEIFDDQFSVERPDGSNFTLKIRSTKLEDSAMYFCASSAGTGDGYTFGSGTRLTVV.

This clonotype has a count of ten or more. The chain couples TRBV7-9 to TRBJ2-2, with D possibly matching TRBD1 (6 bases). From germline, CDR1 is SEHNR and CDR2 FQNEAQ (reference sequence). CDR3 length: 15 residues. V was pared by 6 bases and J by 1 base, with 12 bases between. The CDR3 nucleotides are TGTGCCAGCAGGCCCTCGGGACAGAACACCGGGGAGCTGTTTTTT. Protein product: CASRPSGQNTGELFF. Drawing the rest from reference TRBV7-9 and TRBJ2-2, the complete variable domain is DTGVSQNPRHKITKRGQNVTFRCDPISEHNRLYWYRQTLGQGPEFLTYFQNEAQLEKSRLLSDRFSAERPKGSFSTLEIQRTEQGDSAMYLCASRPSGQNTGELFFGEGSRLTVL.

This clonotype was recorded many times. The V gene is TRBV15, the J gene TRBJ2-3; possible D gene TRBD2, 5 bases. Trimming left V 3 bases short and J 0 bases short, with 7 bases between. Germline V gene lookup returns CDR1 LNHNV and CDR2 YYDKDF (reference sequence). The CDR3 length is 14 residues. The CDR3 here is CATSSGISTDTQYF. For the CDR3, the DNA is TGTGCCACCAGCAGCGGGATAAGCACAGATACGCAGTATTTT.

This clonotype was counted many times. The V and J genes are TRBV3-1 and TRBJ1-5, with D possibly matching TRBD1 (6 bases). The CDR3 loop spans 13 amino acids. Germline lookup yields CDR1 LGHDT and CDR2 YNNKEL (reference sequence). V was pared by 8 bases and J by 2 bases, with 10 bases between. CDR3 residues: CASSGDGNQPQHF. The CDR3, as DNA: TGTGCCAGCTCAGGGGACGGCAATCAGCCCCAGCATTTT. Full variable domain (outside the CDR3, taken from reference TRBV3-1 and TRBJ1-5): DTAVSQTPKYLVTQMGNDKSIKCEQNLGHDTMYWYKQDSKKFLKIMFSYNNKELIINETVPNRFSPKSPDKAHLNLHINSLELGDSAVYFCASSGDGNQPQHFGDGTRLSIL.

Ten or more counts support this clonotype. The chain is built from TRBV20-1 and TRBJ1-5; a weak D match, TRBD1 (5 bases). The V and J ends lost 0 bases and 7 bases respectively, with 16 bases between them. This CDR3 comprises 15 residues. From germline, CDR1 is DFQATT and CDR2 SNEGSKA (reference sequence). CDR3 coding DNA: TGCAGTGCTAGAGATCGGGGGGGGACCAAACAGCCCCAGCATTTT. Translation gives CSARDRGGTKQPQHF.

The rearrangement links TRBV20-1 to TRBJ1-6, with TRBD1 identical over 10 bases. The trim removed 6 bases at V and 6 bases at J, leaving 8 bases unmatched. Per germline, CDR1 DFQATT and CDR2 SNEGSKA (reference sequence). CDR3 length: 15 amino acids. The CDR3 region is CSARTDRGRNSPLHF. In nucleotides, the CDR3 is TGCAGTGCCAGAACCGACAGGGGGCGTAATTCACCCCTCCACTTT.

This clonotype was seen repeatedly, ten times or more. This rearrangement joins TRBV12-3 or TRBV12-4 to TRBJ1-2; 8 nucleotides agree with TRBD1. The CDR3 loop spans 17 amino acids. Trimming cost V 6 bases and J 2 bases; bases outside gene matches: 14. CDR3 amino acids: CASRPRTGRIGNYGYTF. The CDR3 coding sequence is TGTGCCAGCAGACCTAGGACAGGGCGGATTGGAAACTATGGCTACACCTTC.

The rearrangement joins TRBV7-2 to TRBJ1-2; 7 bases are shared with TRBD1. This CDR3 spans 14 amino acids. Germline CDR1 reads SGHTA; CDR2 reads FQGNSA. The ends lost 9 bases at V and 0 bases at J; junction bases unmatched: 7. CDR3 sequence (DNA): TGTGCCAGTAGACAGGGAGTCCCTAACTATGGCTACACCTTC. This sequence encodes CASRQGVPNYGYTF. Supplemented by reference TRBV7-2 and TRBJ1-2, the full variable domain reads GAGVSQSPSNKVTEKGKDVELRCDPISGHTALYWYRQSLGQGLEFLIYFQGNSAPDKSGLPSDRFSAERTGGSVSTLTIQRTQQEDSAVYLCASRQGVPNYGYTFGSGTRLTVV.

This clonotype was seen repeatedly, ten times or more. This chain joins TRBV9 and TRBJ1-5; D ambiguous. CDR3 length equals 13 residues. The germline V gene has CDR1 SGDLS and CDR2 YYNGEE. V shed 0 bases and J shed 9 bases, with 10 bases lying between them. The CDR3 spells CASSVDGQRPQHF. CDR3 bases: TGTGCCAGCAGCGTAGATGGGCAGCGGCCCCAGCATTTT.

This clonotype was counted ten times or more. The chain is built from TRBV12-2 and TRBJ2-3; the table gives TRBD2 as D, unverified against the DNA. TRBV12-2 is described as a pseudogene. The CDR3 is 14 residues long. This CDR3 reads CASRRVARTDTQYF. DNA for the CDR3: TGTGCAAGTAGGAGGGTCGCAAGGACAGATACGCAGTATTTT.

This clonotype was detected ten times or more. The rearrangement links TRBV29-1 to TRBJ2-1, with 12 bases identical to TRBD2. Trimming cost V 1 base and J 7 bases; bases outside gene matches: 5. The CDR3 length is 15 residues. Germline CDR1 is SQVTM and CDR2 is ANQGSEA. CDR3 residues: CSVEGLAGGINEQFF. CDR3 in DNA: TGCAGCGTTGAAGGTCTAGCGGGAGGGATAAATGAGCAGTTCTTC.

This clonotype was detected ten times or more. This chain joins TRBV5-5 and TRBJ2-5; 11 bases align to TRBD1. The V segment lost 3 bases and the J segment 1 base; nucleotides outside the gene matches: 2. CDR1 and CDR2 from the germline V gene are SGHKS and YYEKEE (reference sequence). This CDR3 has 15 amino acids. This chain's CDR3 is CASSSGTGGQETQYF. The CDR3 bases are TGTGCCAGCAGCTCTGGGACAGGGGGCCAAGAGACCCAGTACTTC.

The sample holds many counts of this clonotype. The chain employs TRBV4-2 and TRBJ1-2; 8 positions match TRBD1. The junction had 7 bases not matched to a gene; V was cut back by 2 bases and J by 5 bases. The germline V gene has CDR1 LGHNA and CDR2 YNFKEQ. There are 15 residues in the CDR3. The CDR3 DNA is TGTGCCAGCAGCCAAACCGGACAGGGCGGTTATGGCTACACCTTC. Protein sequence: CASSQTGQGGYGYTF.

In this sample, this clonotype turned up many times. The rearrangement links TRBV7-9 to TRBJ2-1; weak D call: TRBD1 (5 bases). From germline, CDR1 is SEHNR and CDR2 FQNEAQ (reference sequence). Trimming pared 5 bases from V and 0 bases from J, leaving 17 bases between. The CDR3 extends over 17 amino acids. CDR3 DNA sequence: TGTGCCAGCAGCCTCCCTGGCTCTAGGGGCTCCTACAATGAGCAGTTCTTC. It specifies CASSLPGSRGSYNEQFF.

The chain is built from TRBV4-1 and TRBJ2-1; weak D call: TRBD2 (5 bases). V lost 4 bases, J lost 0 bases, and 13 bases lay in between. CDR3 length: 16 residues. Per germline, CDR1 MGHRA and CDR2 YSYEKL. Written as DNA, the CDR3 is TGCGCCAGCAGCCCGATAAGTGGGAGCTCCTACAATGAGCAGTTCTTC. Amino acids: CASSPISGSSYNEQFF.

This clonotype is deemed medium-sized. The chain couples TRBV6-4 to TRBJ2-3; 15 bases are shared with TRBD2. Per the germline V gene, CDR1 is MRHNA and CDR2 is SNTAGT. V was pared by 2 bases and J by 4 bases, with 1 base of the junction left unmatched. The CDR3 totals 16 residues. CDR3: CASSDGTSGGSDTQYF. Written as DNA, the CDR3 is TGTGCCAGCAGTGACGGGACTAGCGGGGGGTCAGATACGCAGTATTTT.

This clonotype was recorded many times. The chain is built from TRBV3-1 and TRBJ2-7; 7 nucleotides align to TRBD1. J gave up 3 bases and V 6 bases, and 8 bases lay outside the gene matches. The CDR3 spans 14 residues. Germline V gene data show CDR1 as LGHDT and CDR2 as YNNKEL (reference sequence). CDR3 loop: CASSPRQGGYEQYF. The CDR3 DNA is TGTGCCAGCAGTCCAAGACAGGGTGGCTACGAGCAGTACTTC.